This T cell receptor (beta chain) was recorded in a study of OX40 agonist ivuxolimab in advanced cancers. As for the study in general: Patients were dosed with the agonistic anti-OX40 (CD134) antibody ivuxolimab. Patients got intravenous ivuxolimab at 0.01 to 10 mg/kg every 2 weeks.

The germline V gene encodes CDR1 SEHNR and CDR2 FQNEAQ (reference sequence). V gave up 5 bases and J gave up 7 bases; unmatched junction bases: 9. The CDR3 consists of 15 residues. For this clone: What it binds is unknown.

Study outcomes and limitations: Partial responders at 0.1-3.0 mg/kg had among the lowest clonal expansion.

Here immunoSEQ multiplex PCR was the method, and the copy in TCRdb shows in-frame clones only, minus some. The table has about 85,000 clones, just over 85% seen once. V usage is TRBV7-9 and J usage is TRBJ1-2; TRBD1 matches 11 bases. The origin of this receptor is an adult with an advanced solid tumor such as melanoma, head and neck, liver or kidney cancer. This specimen consisted of CD4+ or CD8+ T cells sorted from blood, obtained in a trial of the OX40 agonist ivuxolimab. The CDR3 bases are TGTGCCAGCAGCCCGGACAGGGGGCGGAAGGGTGGCTACACCTTC. Its protein is CASSPDRGRKGGYTF.